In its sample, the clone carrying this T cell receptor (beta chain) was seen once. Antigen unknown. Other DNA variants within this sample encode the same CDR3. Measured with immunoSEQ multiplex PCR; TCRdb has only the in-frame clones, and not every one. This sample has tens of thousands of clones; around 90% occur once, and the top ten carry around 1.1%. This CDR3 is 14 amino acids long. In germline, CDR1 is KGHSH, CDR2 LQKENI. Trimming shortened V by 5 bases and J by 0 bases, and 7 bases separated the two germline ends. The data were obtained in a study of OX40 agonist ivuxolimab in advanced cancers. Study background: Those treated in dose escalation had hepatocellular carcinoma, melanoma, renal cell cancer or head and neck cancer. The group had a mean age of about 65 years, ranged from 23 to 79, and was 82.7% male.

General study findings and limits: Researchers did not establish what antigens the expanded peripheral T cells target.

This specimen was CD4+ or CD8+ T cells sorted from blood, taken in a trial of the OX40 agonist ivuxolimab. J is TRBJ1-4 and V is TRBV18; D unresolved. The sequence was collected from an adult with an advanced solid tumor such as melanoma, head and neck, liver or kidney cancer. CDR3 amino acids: CASSVGATNEKLFF. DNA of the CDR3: TGTGCCAGCTCAGTCGGTGCAACTAATGAAAAACTGTTTTTT.